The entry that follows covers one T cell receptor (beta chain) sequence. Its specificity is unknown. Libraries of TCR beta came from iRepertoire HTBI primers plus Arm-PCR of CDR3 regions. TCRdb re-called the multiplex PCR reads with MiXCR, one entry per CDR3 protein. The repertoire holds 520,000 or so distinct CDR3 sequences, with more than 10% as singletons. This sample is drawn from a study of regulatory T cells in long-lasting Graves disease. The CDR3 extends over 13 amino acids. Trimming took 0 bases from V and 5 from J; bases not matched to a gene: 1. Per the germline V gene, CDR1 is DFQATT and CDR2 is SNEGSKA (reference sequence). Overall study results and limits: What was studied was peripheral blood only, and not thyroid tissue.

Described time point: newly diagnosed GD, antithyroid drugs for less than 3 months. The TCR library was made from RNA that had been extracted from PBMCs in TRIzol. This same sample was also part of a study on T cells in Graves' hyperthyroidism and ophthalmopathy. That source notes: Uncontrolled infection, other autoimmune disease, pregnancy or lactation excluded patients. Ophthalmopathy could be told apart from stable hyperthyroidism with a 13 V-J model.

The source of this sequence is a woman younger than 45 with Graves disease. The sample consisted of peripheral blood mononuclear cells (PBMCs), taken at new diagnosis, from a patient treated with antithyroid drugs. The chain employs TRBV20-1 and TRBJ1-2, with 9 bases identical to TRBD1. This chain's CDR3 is CSARDGQGYGYTF. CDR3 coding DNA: TGCAGTGCTAGAGATGGACAGGGGTATGGCTACACCTTC.